What follows are 8 T cell receptor beta chains derived from one specimen sequenced in a study of cytomegalovirus exposure and HLA in healthy donors. The PCR contained 60 Vbeta and 13 Jbeta primers. Assay: immunoSEQ multiplex PCR; the TCRdb copy retains only in-frame clones and omits some. This table has about 120,000 clones, about three quarters appearing once. The sequenced sample consisted of PBMCs. These receptors all stem from a man between 60 and 75 years old in good health and CMV-seropositive.

The chain uses TRBV19 and TRBJ1-1; tentative D call: TRBD1 (5 bases). V was clipped by 7 bases and J by 3 bases, with 12 bases between them. This CDR3 region has 13 residues. Germline V gene sequence: CDR1 LNHDA, CDR2 SQIVND (reference sequence). The CDR3 DNA follows: TGTGCCAGTATATCAGGGCGACACACTGAAGCTTTCTTT. Translation gives CASISGRHTEAFF.

The V call is TRBV5-1, the J call TRBJ1-1; D possibly corresponds to TRBD1 (6 bases). The germline V gene encodes CDR1 SGHRS and CDR2 YFSETQ. The germline V and J ends were trimmed by 2 bases and 1 base, with 12 bases remaining between them. CDR3 length: 15 amino acids. This chain's CDR3 is CASSFAQGGNTEAFF. The CDR3 coding sequence is TGCGCCAGCAGCTTTGCCCAAGGGGGGAACACTGAAGCTTTCTTT.

The V call is TRBV21-1, the J call TRBJ1-3; TRBD1 is the table's D call and was not checked against the DNA. TRBV21-1 is a pseudogene segment. CDR3 size: 16 residues. CDR3 amino acids: CASSRNLQGSGNTIYF. For the CDR3, the DNA is TGTGCCAGCAGCAGGAATCTACAGGGTTCCGGAAACACCATATATTTT.

The chain carries TRBV28 and TRBJ2-3, with D possibly matching TRBD1 (5 bases). This CDR3 spans 15 amino acids. Trimming took off 2 bases at V and 2 bases at J, with 11 bases between the two ends. Germline CDR1 MDHEN, CDR2 SYDVKM. CDR3 DNA sequence: TGTGCCAGCAGTTTACCCCGACAGCTCACAGATACGCAGTATTTT. It specifies CASSLPRQLTDTQYF.

J is TRBJ1-1 and V is TRBV19, with a weak D call TRBD1 (5 bases). The CDR3 spans 13 residues. Deletions cut 5 bases from V and 4 bases from J, with 11 bases between. Looked up from germline, CDR1 is LNHDA and CDR2 is SQIVND (reference sequence). Here the CDR3 reads CASSPQGSTEAFF. CDR3 bases: TGTGCCAGTAGTCCTCAGGGTTCCACTGAAGCTTTCTTT.

The chain joins TRBV4-1 to TRBJ2-3; no reliable D call. The V gene's germline CDR1 is MGHRA and CDR2 YSYEKL. The V end was cut by 0 bases, the J end by 3 bases, with 13 bases between. The CDR3 totals 16 residues. CDR3 amino acids: CASSQDGSDGTDTQYF. DNA for the CDR3: TGCGCCAGCAGCCAAGATGGCAGCGACGGAACAGATACGCAGTATTTT.

The V gene is TRBV4-1, the J gene TRBJ2-3, with 14 bases that match TRBD2. CDR3 length: 16 amino acids. CDR1 is MGHRA, CDR2 YSYEKL, per germline. Trimming cost V 6 bases and J 2 bases; bases outside gene matches: 4. Here the CDR3 reads CASRRLAGGATDTQYF. CDR3 DNA: TGCGCCAGCAGACGACTAGCGGGAGGGGCCACAGATACGCAGTATTTT.

The CDR3 reads CAWSAGQFIQPQHF. CDR3 in DNA: TGTGCCTGGAGTGCCGGACAGTTTATTCAGCCCCAGCATTTT. The chain carries TRBV30 and TRBJ1-5; a weak D match, TRBD1 (6 bases). Germline-derived CDR1 and CDR2 are GTSNPN and SVGIG (reference sequence). The CDR3 contains 14 residues. V dropped 1 base and J dropped 6 bases, with 13 bases sitting between them.